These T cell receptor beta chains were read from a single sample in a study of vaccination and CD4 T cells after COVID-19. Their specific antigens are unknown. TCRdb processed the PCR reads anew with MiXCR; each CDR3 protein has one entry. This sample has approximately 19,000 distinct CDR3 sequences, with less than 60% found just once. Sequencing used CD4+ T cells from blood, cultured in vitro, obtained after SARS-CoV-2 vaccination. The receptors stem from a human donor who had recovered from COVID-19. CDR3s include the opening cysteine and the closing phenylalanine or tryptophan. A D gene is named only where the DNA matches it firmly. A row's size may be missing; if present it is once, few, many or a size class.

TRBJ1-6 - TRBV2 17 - CASSVEKGPSYNSPLHF TGTGCCAGCAGTGTAGAGAAGGGGCCGTCCTATAATTCACCCCTCCACTTT
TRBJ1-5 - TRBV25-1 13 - CASSEFGNQPQHF TGTGCCAGCAGTGAATTCGGAAATCAGCCCCAGCATTTT
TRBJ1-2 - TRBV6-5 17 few CASSYSILSGARDGYTF TGTGCCAGCAGTTACTCAATCCTATCTGGGGCACGAGATGGCTACACCTTC
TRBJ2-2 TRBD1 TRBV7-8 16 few CASSLGAGGNTGELFF TGTGCCAGCAGCCTAGGGGCAGGGGGGAACACCGGGGAGCTGTTTTTT
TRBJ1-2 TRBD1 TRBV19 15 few CASSIQPQGNYGYTF TGTGCCAGTAGTATCCAACCACAGGGGAACTATGGCTACACCTTC
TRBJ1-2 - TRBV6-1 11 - CASSNSGSYTF TGTGCCAGCAGTAACAGCGGTAGCTACACCTTC
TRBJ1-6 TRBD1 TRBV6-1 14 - CASGDRVYNSPLHF TGTGCCAGCGGAGACAGGGTTTATAATTCACCCCTCCACTTT
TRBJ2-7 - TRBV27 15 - CASTRRSESSYEQYF TGTGCCAGCACCCGCAGGTCCGAGAGCTCCTACGAGCAGTACTTC
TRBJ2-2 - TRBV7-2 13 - CASSLAGTGELFF TGTGCCAGCAGCTTAGCCGGCACCGGGGAGCTGTTTTTT
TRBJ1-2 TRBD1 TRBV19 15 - CASSPGDRENYGYTF TGTGCCAGTAGTCCCGGGGACAGGGAAAACTATGGCTACACCTTC
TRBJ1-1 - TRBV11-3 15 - CASSPGGGGNTEAFF TGTGCCAGCAGCCCTGGGGGGGGGGGGAACACTGAAGCTTTCTTT
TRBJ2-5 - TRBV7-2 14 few CASSSRASLGTQYF TGTGCCAGCAGCTCGAGGGCTAGCTTGGGGACCCAGTACTTC
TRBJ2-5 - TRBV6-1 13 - CASSVFGGETQYF TGTGCCAGCAGTGTCTTCGGGGGAGAGACCCAGTACTTC
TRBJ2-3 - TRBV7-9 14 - CASSFDRYTDTQYF TGTGCCAGCAGCTTCGACAGATACACAGATACGCAGTATTTT
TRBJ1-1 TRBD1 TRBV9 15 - CASTKGQGWNTEAFF TGTGCCAGCACCAAAGGACAGGGATGGAACACTGAAGCTTTCTTT
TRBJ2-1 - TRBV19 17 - CASSRLVGRASYNEQFF TGTGCCAGTAGTCGCCTTGTCGGGAGAGCCTCCTACAATGAGCAGTTCTTC
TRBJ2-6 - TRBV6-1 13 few CASRSSGANVLTF TGTGCCAGCAGGAGCTCTGGGGCCAACGTCCTGACTTTC
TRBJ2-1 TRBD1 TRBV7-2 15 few CASSAGTGLNNEQFF TGTGCCAGCAGCGCCGGGACAGGGTTAAACAATGAGCAGTTCTTC
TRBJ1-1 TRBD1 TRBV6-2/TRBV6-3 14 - CASTHQGQGEEAFF TGTGCCAGCACTCACCAGGGACAGGGGGAGGAAGCTTTCTTT
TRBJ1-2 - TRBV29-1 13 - CSGTRLAGGGYTF TGCAGCGGGACGAGATTGGCGGGAGGTGGCTACACCTTC
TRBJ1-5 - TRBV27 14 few CASSLGRQNQPQHF TGTGCCAGCAGTTTAGGCAGGCAGAATCAGCCCCAGCATTTT
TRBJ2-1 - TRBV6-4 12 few CASSQGNNEQFF TGTGCCAGCAGTCAGGGAAACAATGAGCAGTTCTTC
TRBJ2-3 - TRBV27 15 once CASSSADLIQRTQYF TGTGCCAGCAGTTCCGCGGACCTGATCCAGCGTACGCAGTATTTT
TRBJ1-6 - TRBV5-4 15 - CASSFGAAYNSPLHF TGTGCCAGCAGCTTTGGAGCCGCTTATAATTCACCCCTCCACTTT
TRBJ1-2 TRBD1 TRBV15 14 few CATSREGQGSGYTF TGTGCCACCAGCAGAGAGGGACAGGGGTCTGGCTACACCTTC
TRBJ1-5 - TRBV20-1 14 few CSARGRNSNQPQHF TGCAGTGCTAGAGGCCGGAATAGCAATCAGCCCCAGCATTTT
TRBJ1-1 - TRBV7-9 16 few CASSLGDGGADTEAFF TGTGCCAGCAGCTTAGGAGATGGGGGCGCGGACACTGAAGCTTTCTTT
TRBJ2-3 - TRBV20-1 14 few CSVQGQTRADTQYF TGCAGTGTACAGGGTCAAACGAGGGCAGATACGCAGTATTTT
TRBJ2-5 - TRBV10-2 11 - CASREVGTQYF TGCGCCAGCAGGGAAGTAGGGACCCAGTACTTC